Below, 32 T cell receptor beta chains from the same sample are listed, as sequenced in a study of control samples from healthy donors and cancer patients. The protocol was immunoSEQ multiplex PCR, while the TCRdb copy is restricted to in-frame clones and leaves out a portion. The table includes some 95,000 clones, over 60% detected once. Sequenced input: blood. These receptors all come from a woman aged 30 to 39 in good health.

The V gene is TRBV20-1, the J gene TRBJ2-5; D gene unclear. This CDR3 comprises 12 residues. The V end lost 3 bases, the J end lost 2 bases, and 7 bases lay between the germline ends. Germline V gene data show CDR1 as DFQATT and CDR2 as SNEGSKA (reference sequence). The DNA of the CDR3 is TGCAGTGCTAGTCCTACGCAAGAGACCCAGTACTTC. Amino acid sequence: CSASPTQETQYF.

The rearrangement joins TRBV6-5 to TRBJ2-5; 7 nucleotides align to TRBD2. CDR1 and CDR2 from the germline V gene are MNHEY and SVGAGI. This CDR3 is built from 14 residues. V lost 6 bases to trimming and J lost 4 bases; unmatched junction nucleotides: 8. CDR3: CASRRFGGGETQYF. CDR3 nucleotide sequence: TGTGCCAGCAGGCGTTTTGGGGGGGGAGAGACCCAGTACTTC.

The chain is built from TRBV1 and TRBJ1-1. TRBV1 represents a pseudogene. The CDR3 is 17 residues long. The CDR3 DNA sequence: TGCACCAGCAGCGCACGAGAGACCGGCAGTTTGCCCACTGAAGCTTTCTTT. It codes for CTSSARETGSLPTEAFF.

The CDR3 sequence is CALMGQGVYYEQYF. The CDR3 coding sequence is TGTGCCTTGATGGGACAGGGGGTATACTACGAGCAGTACTTC. The J gene is TRBJ2-7, the V gene TRBV30; 11 nucleotides align to TRBD1. V shed 7 bases, J shed 3 bases, and the junction held 8 bases outside the gene matches. CDR3 length: 14 residues. Looked up from germline, CDR1 is GTSNPN and CDR2 is SVGIG (reference sequence).

J is TRBJ1-1 and V is TRBV5-1; a weak D match, TRBD1 (6 bases). The germline V gene encodes CDR1 SGHRS and CDR2 YFSETQ. The CDR3 is 15 amino acids. Trimming removed 1 base at V and 0 bases at J, with 10 bases between. The CDR3 spells CASSLSGTMNTEAFF. As DNA, the CDR3 is TGCGCCAGCAGCTTGTCAGGGACAATGAACACTGAAGCTTTCTTT.

This chain links TRBV19 with TRBJ2-1, with TRBD1 matching over 9 bases. J was trimmed by 2 bases and V by 7 bases; bases with no gene match: 6. Germline V gene data show CDR1 as LNHDA and CDR2 as SQIVND (reference sequence). CDR3 size: 15 residues. CDR3 loop: CASNPRQGAYNEQFF. DNA of the CDR3: TGTGCCAGTAACCCCCGACAGGGGGCCTACAATGAGCAGTTCTTC.

The chain couples TRBV11-3 to TRBJ2-5; D is possibly TRBD2 (6 bases). Germline V gene data show CDR1 as SGHNT and CDR2 as YENEEA. The length of the CDR3 is 14 residues. Trimming left V 5 bases short and J 5 bases short, with 15 bases between. The CDR3 loop reads CASSLDGAGETQYF. The CDR3 nucleotides read TGTGCCAGCAGCCTGGACGGGGCGGGGGAGACCCAGTACTTC.

The chain has TRBV24-1 and TRBJ1-5; D is perhaps TRBD1 (5 bases). This CDR3 has 12 residues. CDR1 and CDR2 from the germline V gene are KGHDR and SFDVKD. V lost 4 bases and J lost 11, with 11 bases in between. CDR3 sequence: CATSEAGTTQHF. CDR3 nucleotide sequence: TGTGCCACCAGTGAGGCCGGGACGACCCAGCATTTT.

The genes are TRBV18 and TRBJ1-2, with D tentatively TRBD1 (6 bases). The CDR3 totals 15 residues. Germline V gene data show CDR1 as KGHSH and CDR2 as LQKENI. With 3 bases removed from V and 1 base from J, the gap between germline ends came to 12 bases. DNA for the CDR3: TGTGCCAGCTCACCCCAGGGGTCCCATAACTATGGCTACACCTTC. This encodes CASSPQGSHNYGYTF.

The chain recombines TRBV18 with TRBJ1-2, with 8 bases matching TRBD1. V lost 8 bases to trimming and J lost 6 bases; unmatched junction nucleotides: 5. This CDR3 has 12 amino acids. The germline V gene encodes CDR1 KGHSH and CDR2 LQKENI. CDR3 in DNA: TGTGCCAGCCAGGGACAGGTTGATGGCTACACCTTC. The encoded protein is CASQGQVDGYTF. The full variable domain, with the rest looked up from reference TRBV18 and TRBJ1-2, is NAGVMQNPRHLVRRRGQEARLRCSPMKGHSHVYWYRQLPEEGLKFMVYLQKENIIDESGMPKERFSAEFPKEGPSILRIQQVVRGDSAAYFCASQGQVDGYTFGSGTRLTVV.

The CDR3 here is CASSQEGGSSTDTQYF. In DNA form, the CDR3 reads TGCGCCAGCAGCCAAGAGGGCGGATCTAGCACAGATACGCAGTATTTT. The chain combines TRBV4-3 with TRBJ2-3; D not certain. V lost 0 bases, J lost 0 bases, and 10 bases lay in between. In germline, CDR1 is LGHNA, CDR2 YSLEER. This CDR3 has 16 amino acids.

The rearrangement links TRBV7-3 to TRBJ1-3, with D unclear. Trimming cost V 1 base and J 1 base, with 17 bases left between them. The germline V gene encodes CDR1 SGHTA and CDR2 FQGTGA. This CDR3 region has 18 residues. This CDR3 reads CASSLSWSGGISGNTIYF. The CDR3 bases are TGTGCCAGCAGCTTAAGTTGGTCAGGCGGAATATCTGGAAACACCATATATTTT.

The chain is built from TRBV5-4 and TRBJ2-5; 8 bases are a match to TRBD2. Germline CDR1 SGHNT, CDR2 YYREEE (reference sequence). CDR3 length equals 15 residues. With 4 bases clipped from V and 5 bases from J, the junction kept 10 bases outside the gene matches. The CDR3 sequence: CASSTSGTRRETQYF. The CDR3 nucleotides read TGTGCCAGCAGCACCTCCGGGACTAGGAGGGAGACCCAGTACTTC.

This chain uses TRBV5-1 with TRBJ1-1; possibly TRBD1 for D (6 bases). Per the germline V gene, CDR1 is SGHRS and CDR2 is YFSETQ. Trimming took off 2 bases at V and 1 base at J, with 18 bases between the two ends. This CDR3 is built from 17 residues. The CDR3 nucleotides read TGCGCCAGCAGCTTCATTATAGGCGGCAGGGGGAACACTGAAGCTTTCTTT. This sequence encodes CASSFIIGGRGNTEAFF.

The chain couples TRBV11-2 to TRBJ2-3; tentatively, D is TRBD1 or TRBD2 (5 bases each). The CDR3 runs to 14 residues. CDR1 is SGHAT and CDR2 is FQNNGV in the germline V gene. V was pared by 4 bases and J by 4 bases, with 12 bases between. CDR3 DNA sequence: TGTGCCAGCAGCTCAACACTAGGGGCAGATACGCAGTATTTT. As protein: CASSSTLGADTQYF.

V is TRBV29-1 and J is TRBJ1-1, with 9 positions matching TRBD1. The CDR3 loop spans 14 amino acids. The J segment lost 5 bases and the V segment lost 1 base, leaving 5 bases of the junction unmatched. The germline V gene has CDR1 SQVTM and CDR2 ANQGSEA. The CDR3 loop reads CSVEARQGGTEAFF. In DNA form, the CDR3 reads TGCAGCGTTGAAGCCCGACAGGGGGGGACTGAAGCTTTCTTT.

The DNA for the CDR3 is TGCGCCAGCACCCTGGGGAGTGGCTACACCTTC. It codes for CASTLGSGYTF. The chain has TRBV5-1 and TRBJ1-2, with unresolved D. The ends were cut back, 6 bases at V and 7 bases at J, with 10 bases in the middle. The CDR3 contains 11 residues. The germline CDR1 and CDR2 sequences are SGHRS and YFSETQ.

This clone appeared once. J is TRBJ2-1 and V is TRBV10-3; 12 bases map to TRBD2. Germline-derived CDR1 and CDR2 are ENHRY and SYGVKD. V was clipped by 4 bases and J by 7 bases; unmatched bases: 5. This CDR3 contains 15 residues. The DNA for the CDR3 is TGTGCCATCAGTGGGAGGCTAGCGGGGGGGAATGAGCAGTTCTTC. This codes for CAISGRLAGGNEQFF.

V usage is TRBV11-2 and J usage is TRBJ2-7; 8 nucleotides match TRBD1. The trim removed 0 bases at V and 2 bases at J, leaving 15 bases unmatched. Germline CDR1 is SGHAT and CDR2 is FQNNGV. The CDR3 runs to 19 residues. The CDR3 DNA reads as TGTGCCAGCAGCTTAGATCTAATTTCGGGGACAGGTTATCCCTACGAGCAGTACTTC. Amino acids: CASSLDLISGTGYPYEQYF.

The genes are TRBV11-3 and TRBJ2-3, with TRBD2 matching over 8 bases. Per the germline V gene, CDR1 is SGHNT and CDR2 is YENEEA. This CDR3 has 15 residues. V was pared by 1 base and J by 3 bases, with 3 bases of the junction left unmatched. The CDR3 region has the DNA TGTGCCAGCAGCTTAGCGGGACTAGGTACAGATACGCAGTATTTT. Translation: CASSLAGLGTDTQYF.

The J gene is TRBJ1-2, the V gene TRBV18, with D uncertain. V lost 4 bases, J lost 4 bases, and 13 bases lay in between. This CDR3 spans 14 amino acids. Germline V lookup: CDR1 KGHSH, CDR2 LQKENI. CDR3 bases: TGTGCCAGCTCACTCAAAGAGACGGCCTATGGCTACACCTTC. Translated: CASSLKETAYGYTF.

A few counts support this clone. The V call is TRBV24-1, the J call TRBJ2-1, with 8 positions matching TRBD1. The germline CDR1 and CDR2 sequences are KGHDR and SFDVKD. The CDR3 length is 14 residues. The V segment lost 4 bases and the J segment 7 bases; nucleotides outside the gene matches: 5. For the CDR3, the DNA is TGTGCCACCAGTGAAGAGCAGGGGGCGAATGAGCAGTTCTTC. This codes for CATSEEQGANEQFF.

The chain links TRBV30 to TRBJ1-1; 8 nucleotides line up with TRBD1. Per the germline V gene, CDR1 is GTSNPN and CDR2 is SVGIG (reference sequence). There are 15 residues in the CDR3. Trimming at V came to 0 bases and at J to 7 bases, leaving 10 bases not matched to a gene. CDR3 loop: CAWSVRSGGRVEAFF. CDR3 bases: TGTGCCTGGAGTGTACGATCAGGGGGCAGGGTTGAAGCTTTCTTT. The variable domain in full, completed from reference TRBV30 and TRBJ1-1, reads SQTIHQWPATLVQPVGSPLSLECTVEGTSNPNLYWYRQAAGRGLQLLFYSVGIGQISSEVPQNLSASRPQDRQFILSSKKLLLSDSGFYLCAWSVRSGGRVEAFFGQGTRLTVV.

CDR3 protein: CASSEGTARNTIYF. As DNA, the CDR3 is TGTGCCAGCAGTGAAGGGACGGCACGAAACACCATATATTTT. The chain links TRBV6-1 to TRBJ1-3; D gene unclear. The germline CDR1 and CDR2 sequences are MNHNS and SASEGT. This CDR3 spans 14 amino acids. V dropped 1 base and J dropped 5 bases, with 9 bases sitting between them.

The V call is TRBV6-6, the J call TRBJ1-6; D is undetermined. The CDR3 length is 14 residues. V was trimmed by 2 bases and J by 6 bases, leaving 8 bases between them. Germline lookup yields CDR1 MNHNY and CDR2 SVGAGI (reference sequence). The CDR3 nucleotides read TGTGCCAGCAGTTACGACACCCTTAATTCACCCCTCCACTTT. Amino acid sequence: CASSYDTLNSPLHF.

This clone was observed once. This chain connects TRBV7-6 to TRBJ2-3, with TRBD2 matching over 10 bases. V shed 1 base, J shed 2 bases, and the junction held 6 bases outside the gene matches. Germline CDR1 is SGHVS and CDR2 is FNYEAQ. There are 17 residues in the CDR3. This chain's CDR3 is CASSLEASGGPTDTQYF. The CDR3 DNA reads as TGTGCCAGCAGCTTAGAGGCTAGCGGGGGACCCACAGATACGCAGTATTTT.

In DNA form, the CDR3 reads TGTGCCAGTAGCCCACGGACAGGGATGAACACTGAAGCTTTCTTT. It is translated as CASSPRTGMNTEAFF. This rearrangement joins TRBV19 to TRBJ1-1; 8 nucleotides line up with TRBD1. CDR3 size: 15 residues. Germline assignment: CDR1 LNHDA and CDR2 SQIVND (reference sequence). V shed 6 bases and J 0 bases; nucleotides not matched to a gene: 6. Supplemented by reference TRBV19 and TRBJ1-1, the full variable domain reads DGGITQSPKYLFRKEGQNVTLSCEQNLNHDAMYWYRQDPGQGLRLIYYSQIVNDFQKGDIAEGYSVSREKKESFPLTVTSAQKNPTAFYLCASSPRTGMNTEAFFGQGTRLTVV.

V and J are TRBV18 and TRBJ2-3; 9 bases match TRBD2. The CDR3 covers 18 residues. The V segment lost 3 bases and the J segment 1 base; nucleotides outside the gene matches: 11. Germline CDR1 reads KGHSH; CDR2 reads LQKENI. The CDR3 here is CASSPLAGPSHRTDTQYF. CDR3 DNA sequence: TGTGCCAGCTCACCCCTAGCGGGGCCAAGCCACCGCACAGATACGCAGTATTTT. The full variable domain, its missing parts supplied by reference TRBV18 and TRBJ2-3, is NAGVMQNPRHLVRRRGQEARLRCSPMKGHSHVYWYRQLPEEGLKFMVYLQKENIIDESGMPKERFSAEFPKEGPSILRIQQVVRGDSAAYFCASSPLAGPSHRTDTQYFGPGTRLTVL.

In DNA, the CDR3 is TGTGCCAGCAGCTTAGGACAGGGAGGTGAAGCTTTCTTT. Translating it yields CASSLGQGGEAFF. The genes are TRBV7-9 and TRBJ1-1; 7 bases map to TRBD1. Germline CDR1 SEHNR, CDR2 FQNEAQ (reference sequence). The ends lost 1 base at V and 7 bases at J; junction bases unmatched: 3. The CDR3 is made up of 13 amino acids.

The V and J genes are TRBV6-1 and TRBJ2-6, with 11 nucleotides matching TRBD1. Unmatched junction bases numbered 7, after V lost 2 bases and J lost 1 base. Germline assignment: CDR1 MNHNS and CDR2 SASEGT. The CDR3 runs to 19 residues. The DNA for the CDR3 is TGTGCCAGCAGTGAATGGGTGGACAGGGGGCTGTCTGGGGCCAACGTCCTGACTTTC. Translated, it gives CASSEWVDRGLSGANVLTF.

This clone occurred a few times. The chain links TRBV27 to TRBJ1-1, with D hard to call. From germline, CDR1 is MNHEY and CDR2 SMNVEV (reference sequence). V lost 3 bases to trimming and J lost 0 bases, with 8 bases between them. The CDR3 covers 14 residues. In DNA form, the CDR3 reads TGTGCCAGCAGTTTTCGGGGATTGAACACTGAAGCTTTCTTT. Amino acids: CASSFRGLNTEAFF.

This chain uses TRBV2 with TRBJ2-3, with 7 bases lining up with TRBD1. Germline trimming cut 6 bases from V and 5 bases from J; bases unmatched to any gene: 14. The germline V gene encodes CDR1 SNHLY and CDR2 FYNNEI. This CDR3 has 16 amino acids. The DNA for the CDR3 is TGTGCCAGCAGGCTACTCACAACAGGGGCGGGAGATACGCAGTATTTT. As protein: CASRLLTTGAGDTQYF. Full variable domain (rest looked up from reference TRBV2 and TRBJ2-3): EPEVTQTPSHQVTQMGQEVILRCVPISNHLYFYWYRQILGQKVEFLVSFYNNEISEKSEIFDDQFSVERPDGSNFTLKIRSTKLEDSAMYFCASRLLTTGAGDTQYFGPGTRLTVL.